Included here is one T cell receptor (beta chain) sequence, with context. Its matching antigen is unknown. TCRdb called the RACE reads again in MiXCR, with one record for every CDR3 protein. The sample has a few hundred thousand distinct CDR3 sequences; more than 6.5% are singletons. The sample originates from a study of human T cells and chemical hapten exposure. Study results and caveats: The formation of large CDR3 similarity clusters by expanded TCRs significantly exceeded that of controls.

This CDR3 contains 16 residues. V was pared by 3 bases and J by 6 bases, with 21 bases between. Germline-derived CDR1 and CDR2 are KGHSH and LQKENI. The time point is: pre-sensitization, week 0. Treatment defined: therapeutic diphenylcyclopropenone sensitization with weekly scalp DPC. This chain joins TRBV18 and TRBJ2-7; D is undetermined. The sample consisted of whole blood, taken in connection with sensitization to the hapten diphenylcyclopropenone (DPC). This sequence was found in a woman aged 40 to 50 with alopecia areata. Some clones in this sample may be carry-over from other donors' samples. The CDR3 sequence is CASSPAAGRPASEQYF. DNA of the CDR3: TGTGCCAGCTCACCGGCGGCAGGTAGACCGGCGTCCGAGCAGTACTTC. Full variable domain (missing parts from reference TRBV18 and TRBJ2-7): NAGVMQNPRHLVRRRGQEARLRCSPMKGHSHVYWYRQLPEEGLKFMVYLQKENIIDESGMPKERFSAEFPKEGPSILRIQQVVRGDSAAYFCASSPAAGRPASEQYFGPGTRLTVT.